What follows are 27 T cell receptor beta chains derived from one specimen sequenced in a study of T cells in Graves' hyperthyroidism and ophthalmopathy. The investigators amplified TCR beta CDR3 regions from RNA transcripts. HTBI primers drove first-round RT-PCR of the TCR CDR3. TCRdb fed the multiplex PCR reads into MiXCR, producing one record per CDR3 protein. This repertoire shows approximately 590,000 distinct CDR3 sequences, 15% to 19% found once; its top ten account for around 7.5%. Sequenced sample: blood. These TCRs come from a woman aged 30 to 39 with Graves' hyperthyroidism.

This clonotype came up many times. The chain joins TRBV6-1 to TRBJ2-7, with 9 bases fitting TRBD2. CDR3 size: 16 residues. Germline V CDR1 and CDR2: MNHNS, SASEGT. J was trimmed by 5 bases and V by 6 bases; bases with no gene match: 14. CDR3 loop: CASSQRWAGGRDEQYF. The CDR3 DNA is TGTGCCAGCAGCCAGCGGTGGGCGGGAGGGCGAGACGAGCAGTACTTC.

This chain connects TRBV2 to TRBJ2-2; D possibly corresponds to TRBD1 (5 bases). This CDR3 has 15 residues. Germline V lookup: CDR1 SNHLY, CDR2 FYNNEI. The germline V and J ends were trimmed by 2 bases and 6 bases, with 13 bases remaining between them. DNA of the CDR3: TGTGCCAGCAGTGAAAGACAGATAAACGCCGGGGAGCTGTTTTTT. Residues: CASSERQINAGELFF.

Remarks on this clonotype: This may be a read error, as it is one base from a much larger clone. V and J are TRBV5-1 and TRBJ2-7, with D uncertain. Germline loops: CDR1 SGHRS, CDR2 YFSETQ. The CDR3 spans 14 residues. The CDR3 region has the DNA TGCGCCGGCAGCTTCCAGGCGAGCTCCTACGAGCAGTACTTC. Its translation: CAGSFQASSYEQYF. Full variable domain (outside the CDR3, taken from reference TRBV5-1 and TRBJ2-7): KAGVTQTPRYLIKTRGQQVTLSCSPISGHRSVSWYQQTPGQGLQFLFEYFSETQRNKGNFPGRFSGRQFSNSRSEMNVSTLELGDSALYLCAGSFQASSYEQYFGPGTRLTVT.

This clonotype was seen a handful of times. This chain uses TRBV7-9 with TRBJ2-1; D is possibly TRBD1 (5 bases). The CDR3 is 15 residues long. V was cut by 1 base and J by 2 bases, with 9 bases left in between. Per germline, CDR1 SEHNR and CDR2 FQNEAQ (reference sequence). CDR3 in amino acids: CASSLGQDTYNEQFF. The CDR3 DNA sequence: TGTGCCAGCAGCTTAGGGCAGGACACCTACAATGAGCAGTTCTTC.

This clonotype was counted ten times or more. The rearrangement joins TRBV7-2 to TRBJ2-5, with D possibly TRBD2 on 7 matching bases. The V end was cut by 0 bases, the J end by 4 bases, with 15 bases between. CDR1 and CDR2 (germline): SGHTA, FQGNSA. The CDR3 is 16 residues long. The CDR3: CASSLAQWGGPETQYF. The CDR3, as DNA: TGTGCCAGCAGCTTAGCGCAATGGGGGGGCCCAGAGACCCAGTACTTC. Full variable domain (rest looked up from reference TRBV7-2 and TRBJ2-5): GAGVSQSPSNKVTEKGKDVELRCDPISGHTALYWYRQSLGQGLEFLIYFQGNSAPDKSGLPSDRFSAERTGGSVSTLTIQRTQQEDSAVYLCASSLAQWGGPETQYFGPGTRLLVL.

The rearrangement joins TRBV6-4 to TRBJ1-6; D is unclear. Trimming left V 7 bases short and J 12 bases short, with 4 bases between. Germline values: CDR1 MRHNA, CDR2 SNTAGT. The CDR3 loop spans 9 amino acids. The CDR3 here is CASKEPLHF. In DNA, the CDR3 is TGTGCCAGCAAGGAACCCCTCCACTTT.

This clonotype appeared many times. The chain links TRBV11-1 to TRBJ2-4, with D possibly called TRBD1 or TRBD2 (5 bases each). V gave up 2 bases and J gave up 8 bases, with 19 bases separating them. Germline V gives CDR1 SGHAT, CDR2 FQDESV (reference sequence). The CDR3 runs to 16 residues. CDR3 loop: CASSLRGTPGVDIQYF. The CDR3 DNA reads as TGTGCCAGCAGCTTACGTGGGACCCCGGGCGTTGACATTCAGTACTTC.

There are many counts of this clonotype. The genes are TRBV18 and TRBJ1-5; 10 positions agree with TRBD1. V was clipped by 2 bases and J by 7 bases; unmatched bases: 5. The germline V gene has CDR1 KGHSH and CDR2 LQKENI. This CDR3 is built from 15 residues. The CDR3, as DNA: TGTGCCAGCTCACCAGGACAGGGGGACCAGCAGCCCCAGCATTTT. This gives the protein CASSPGQGDQQPQHF.

This clonotype was observed a few times. The CDR3 reads CAISAGGPTDTQYF. The DNA of the CDR3 is TGTGCCATCAGTGCGGGAGGGCCTACAGATACGCAGTATTTT. J is TRBJ2-3 and V is TRBV10-3; 8 positions match TRBD2. Unmatched junction bases numbered 3, after V lost 4 bases and J lost 3 bases. This CDR3 region has 14 residues. From germline, CDR1 is ENHRY and CDR2 SYGVKD.

Remarks on this clonotype: A read error may explain this, as a much larger clone is one base away. J is TRBJ2-7 and V is TRBV7-9; D possibly corresponds to TRBD1 (6 bases). CDR1 SEHNR and CDR2 FQNEAQ come from the germline V gene (reference sequence). V was shortened by 5 bases and J by 7 bases, with 18 bases between the two germline ends. The CDR3 contains 14 residues. This chain's CDR3 is CASSVEQGLREQYF. The CDR3 nucleotides read TGTGCCAGCAGCGTAGAACAGGGCCTGAGGGAGCAGTACTTC.

A few counts support this clonotype. The chain combines TRBV27 with TRBJ2-4; D perhaps matches TRBD2 (6 bases). The CDR3 covers 15 residues. The germline gives CDR1 MNHEY, CDR2 SMNVEV (reference sequence). The V end was cut by 4 bases, the J end by 6 bases, with 16 bases between. This CDR3 is CASSSGTHIGNIQYF. DNA of the CDR3: TGTGCCAGCAGTTCCGGGACTCACATCGGAAACATTCAGTACTTC.

The V call is TRBV7-9, the J call TRBJ2-1; no firm D call. In germline, CDR1 is SEHNR, CDR2 FQNEAQ (reference sequence). The CDR3 extends over 14 amino acids. Between the trimmed V and J ends, which lost 0 bases and 6 bases, there was a span of 9 bases. CDR3 amino acids: CASSLAEKFNEQFF. Written as DNA, the CDR3 is TGTGCCAGCAGCTTAGCAGAGAAATTCAATGAGCAGTTCTTC.

This clonotype appeared many times. The genes are TRBV13 and TRBJ1-3, with no clear D. Germline V gene sequence: CDR1 PRHDT, CDR2 FYEKMQ (reference sequence). The CDR3 spans 14 residues. V lost 2 bases and J 1 base, leaving 6 bases between the germline ends. The CDR3 bases are TGTGCCAGCAGCTTACGTTATTCTGGAAACACCATATATTTT. Protein: CASSLRYSGNTIYF.

This clonotype was seen more than once but under ten times. The V gene is TRBV5-5, the J gene TRBJ2-5, with 7 bases that match TRBD1. In germline, CDR1 is SGHKS, CDR2 YYEKEE (reference sequence). The CDR3 extends over 15 amino acids. With 2 bases clipped from V and 5 bases from J, the junction kept 9 bases outside the gene matches. The chain's CDR3 is CASSLGTEYVETQYF. For the CDR3, the DNA is TGTGCCAGCAGCTTAGGGACAGAGTATGTCGAGACCCAGTACTTC.

This clonotype was seen more than once but under ten times. The rearrangement uses TRBV5-4 and TRBJ2-3; D gene ambiguous. CDR1 is SGHNT and CDR2 is YYREEE in the germline V gene (reference sequence). This CDR3 is built from 16 residues. V was clipped by 3 bases and J by 2 bases, with 16 bases between them. The CDR3 sequence: CASSSGVADNTDTQYF. Written as DNA, the CDR3 is TGTGCCAGCAGCTCAGGCGTGGCAGATAACACAGATACGCAGTATTTT.

The sample holds many counts of this clonotype. V is TRBV20-1 and J is TRBJ2-1; weak D call: TRBD2 (5 bases). The V end was cut by 0 bases, the J end by 3 bases, with 9 bases between. The CDR3 totals 14 residues. CDR1 DFQATT and CDR2 SNEGSKA come from the germline V gene (reference sequence). The CDR3 region has the DNA TGCAGTGCTAGAGATTTCCGGGGCTACAATGAGCAGTTCTTC. It yields the protein CSARDFRGYNEQFF.

This clonotype was seen many times. The V call is TRBV10-3, the J call TRBJ1-5; D is undetermined. Trimming pared 9 bases from V and 5 bases from J, leaving 5 bases between. Germline loops: CDR1 ENHRY, CDR2 SYGVKD. The CDR3 runs 10 residues. CDR3 protein: CAIRDQPQHF. The CDR3 bases are TGTGCCATAAGGGATCAGCCCCAGCATTTT.

Many counts were recorded for this clonotype. V gene TRBV7-2 combines with J gene TRBJ2-1; no firm D call. V dropped 4 bases and J dropped 12 bases, with 10 bases sitting between them. The CDR3 is made up of 11 amino acids. Germline CDR1 SGHTA, CDR2 FQGNSA. CDR3 coding DNA: TGTGCCAGCAGCTCCCCAATATCGCAGTTCTTC. Residues: CASSSPISQFF.

This clonotype was observed many times. This chain uses TRBV30 with TRBJ2-7; 9 bases align to TRBD2. Looked up from germline, CDR1 is GTSNPN and CDR2 is SVGIG (reference sequence). The ends lost 5 bases at V and 3 bases at J; junction bases unmatched: 2. The length of the CDR3 is 12 residues. The CDR3 DNA reads as TGTGCCTGGGGGACTAGCAGCTACGAGCAGTACTTC. As protein: CAWGTSSYEQYF.

The chain couples TRBV5-8 to TRBJ1-1; D is perhaps TRBD1 (6 bases). Germline V lookup: CDR1 SGHTS, CDR2 YDEGEE. V lost 4 bases and J 10 bases, leaving 20 bases between the germline ends. CDR3 length: 14 residues. Written as DNA, the CDR3 is TGTGCCAGCAGCAATAGGGGGGAGGGCCGGCGAGCTTTCTTT. Protein sequence: CASSNRGEGRRAFF.

This clonotype was recorded at least ten times. J is TRBJ2-3 and V is TRBV20-1; 7 bases line up with TRBD2. V lost 2 bases to trimming and J lost 6 bases; unmatched junction nucleotides: 11. The CDR3 totals 15 residues. Germline V gene data show CDR1 as DFQATT and CDR2 as SNEGSKA (reference sequence). The CDR3 DNA reads as TGCAGTGCTAGAACGTCTAGCGGAGTCCTCGATACGCAGTATTTT. It codes for CSARTSSGVLDTQYF.

This clonotype has only a few counts. The rearrangement joins TRBV18 to TRBJ2-2; D not resolved. V was pared by 0 bases and J by 1 base, with 9 bases between. The CDR3 runs to 16 residues. The germline gives CDR1 KGHSH, CDR2 LQKENI. This CDR3 is CASSPPVGKNTGELFF. CDR3 coding DNA: TGTGCCAGCTCACCACCGGTTGGGAAGAACACCGGGGAGCTGTTTTTT.

There are many counts of this clonotype. The chain joins TRBV20-1 to TRBJ2-7, with 9 nucleotides matching TRBD2. The V and J ends lost 0 bases and 0 bases, in that order; junction bases with no gene match: 9. The CDR3 is made up of 17 amino acids. Germline values: CDR1 DFQATT, CDR2 SNEGSKA (reference sequence). In DNA form, the CDR3 reads TGCAGTGCTAGAGATCGTCTTGAGCGGGGGGTCTCCTACGAGCAGTACTTC. Its translation is CSARDRLERGVSYEQYF.

Comment on this clonotype: A much larger clone lies one base from this, so it may be a read error. The chain uses TRBV20-1 and TRBJ2-7; 9 nucleotides line up with TRBD1. Germline CDR1 DFQATT, CDR2 SNEGSKA (reference sequence). This CDR3 region has 14 residues. The CDR3 is CSPILRDRVHERYF. CDR3 bases: TGCAGTCCTATCCTCCGGGACAGGGTCCACGAGCGGTACTTC.

Remarks on this clonotype: The conserved phenylalanine or tryptophan normally closing the CDR3 is absent here, so this likely arose from a read error. The chain is built from TRBV30 and TRBJ1-3, with unresolved D. Trimming shortened V by 5 bases and J by 0 bases, and 11 bases separated the two germline ends. The CDR3 length is 14 residues. Germline lookup yields CDR1 GTSNPN and CDR2 SVGIG (reference sequence). The CDR3 spells CAWRGRGSGNTIYL. CDR3 DNA: TGTGCCTGGCGCGGACGGGGCTCTGGAAACACCATATATCTT.

This clonotype was recorded a few times. The chain carries TRBV6-1 and TRBJ2-3; tentatively, D is TRBD1 (5 bases). V was pared by 6 bases and J by 1 base, with 11 bases between. The V gene's germline CDR1 is MNHNS and CDR2 SASEGT. This CDR3 spans 14 amino acids. The CDR3 protein is CASSFGQRTDTQYF. The CDR3 nucleotides are TGTGCCAGCAGCTTTGGACAACGCACAGATACGCAGTATTTT.

The table lists this clonotype with many counts. The chain links TRBV18 to TRBJ1-6, with D unresolved. The CDR3 is made up of 14 amino acids. V was shortened by 2 bases and J by 9 bases, with 11 bases between the two germline ends. Germline V CDR1 and CDR2: KGHSH, LQKENI. In nucleotides, the CDR3 is TGTGCCAGCTCACCAGGGTTCCCGAGTTCACCCCTCCACTTT. Its protein product is CASSPGFPSSPLHF. The full variable domain, in which reference TRBV18 and TRBJ1-6 provide the parts outside the CDR3, is NAGVMQNPRHLVRRRGQEARLRCSPMKGHSHVYWYRQLPEEGLKFMVYLQKENIIDESGMPKERFSAEFPKEGPSILRIQQVVRGDSAAYFCASSPGFPSSPLHFGNGTRLTVT.